This T cell receptor (beta chain) was observed in a study of blood T cell repertoires in COVID-19. This clone has only one observation. Clones were sequenced by immunoSEQ multiplex PCR, and TCRdb holds only the in-frame ones, with some missing. The sample yields 130,000 to 150,000 clones, around 81% seen once. The germline CDR1 and CDR2 sequences are SGHTA and FQGNSA. CDR3 length: 16 amino acids. Trimming at V came to 1 base and at J to 1 base, leaving 5 bases not matched to a gene. The V gene is TRBV7-2, the J gene TRBJ2-7; TRBD1 aligns across 9 bases. The TCR was taken from a human donor in a cohort sampled during active COVID-19. The sequenced sample was peripheral blood. DNA for the CDR3: TGTGCCAGCAGCTTAGTACAGGGGGCTGGGTCCTACGAGCAGTACTTC. The encoded protein is CASSLVQGAGSYEQYF.